This TCR beta chain was sequenced during a study of blood T cell repertoires in COVID-19. Study details: The United States, Italy and Spain supplied acute and convalescent COVID-19 samples.

Authors' methods: Amplification of reference gene primers provided the estimated nucleated cell counts. Using immunoSEQ multiplex PCR, the repertoire was profiled, and TCRdb retains in-frame clones only, with some absent. The V and J calls and clone size were taken over from that table, and D and trimming were inferred from the DNA. The profile shows under 300,000 clones, about 93% of them singletons. The germline V gene encodes CDR1 SGDLS and CDR2 YYNGEE. Trimming stripped 0 bases from V and 7 bases from J, with 8 bases between. CDR3 length: 13 residues. Participants came from roughly 23 US areas, aged roughly 18 to 90 years. Recovered status applied to Cohort 3 donors who had two consecutive negative PCRs. It also applied to those with clearance or with symptom resolution.

The V and J genes are TRBV9 and TRBJ1-5, with a tentative D call TRBD1 (5 bases). The sequenced material came from PBMCs or T cells enriched from blood (not recorded which). This TCR came from a woman between 18 and 29 years old who had recovered from COVID-19. The CDR3 loop is CASSVGDRQPQHF. The CDR3, as DNA: TGTGCCAGCAGCGTAGGCGACAGACAGCCCCAGCATTTT.